These 5 T cell receptor beta chains originate from one sample sequenced in a study of metastatic and nonmetastatic thyroid tumors. Via MiXCR, TCRdb re-called the PCR reads. The data show roughly 28,000 clones, under 30% seen once. No patient received treatment before thyroid surgery. Sequences were obtained from blood. These TCRs come from a female donor with papillary thyroid cancer or a benign thyroid nodule (not recorded which). Some clones in this sample may be carry-over from other donors' samples.

This clone counts as medium-sized. The CDR3 nucleotides read TGTGCCAGCAGTTCGACAGGGGGGTGGGGCTATGGCTACACCTTC. It encodes CASSSTGGWGYGYTF. The chain uses TRBV28 and TRBJ1-2, with TRBD1 matching 9 bases. In germline, CDR1 is MDHEN, CDR2 SYDVKM. This CDR3 spans 15 amino acids. V gave up 4 bases and J gave up 4 bases; unmatched junction bases: 7.

Relative to its sample, this clone is medium-sized. The genes are TRBV6-5 and TRBJ2-7; D could derive from TRBD1 or TRBD2 (5 bases each). The CDR3 loop spans 16 amino acids. Germline values: CDR1 MNHEY, CDR2 SVGAGI. V lost 0 bases, J lost 0 bases, and 12 bases lay in between. CDR3 nucleotides: TGTGCCAGCAGTTACTCAGGGACGGCAGGCTCCTACGAGCAGTACGTC. Its translation: CASSYSGTAGSYEQYV.

The rearrangement uses TRBV6-1 and TRBJ2-1; 8 bases map to TRBD2. Germline V CDR1 and CDR2: MNHNS, SASEGT. Trimming at V came to 7 bases and at J to 2 bases, leaving 7 bases not matched to a gene. The CDR3 extends over 15 amino acids. The CDR3 reads CASIPGLGTYNEQFF. Here the CDR3 DNA reads TGTGCCAGCATACCGGGACTAGGGACCTACAATGAGCAGTTCTTC.

V and J are TRBV20-1 and TRBJ2-1; D gene ambiguous. V was cut by 6 bases and J by 7 bases, with 22 bases left in between. Germline V lookup: CDR1 DFQATT, CDR2 SNEGSKA (reference sequence). The CDR3 has 15 amino acids. CDR3 DNA: TGCAGTGCGAGCCAGCCCGGCGCCACACTGAATGAGCAGTTCTTC. This codes for CSASQPGATLNEQFF.

The chain couples TRBV6-5 to TRBJ2-1; 7 bases line up with TRBD2. Germline V gene data show CDR1 as MNHEY and CDR2 as SVGAGI. The CDR3 covers 13 residues. V lost 3 bases and J lost 8; bases outside the gene matches: 4. The CDR3 sequence is CASSYSAGDEQFF. CDR3 in DNA: TGTGCCAGCAGTTATTCGGCGGGAGATGAGCAGTTCTTC.